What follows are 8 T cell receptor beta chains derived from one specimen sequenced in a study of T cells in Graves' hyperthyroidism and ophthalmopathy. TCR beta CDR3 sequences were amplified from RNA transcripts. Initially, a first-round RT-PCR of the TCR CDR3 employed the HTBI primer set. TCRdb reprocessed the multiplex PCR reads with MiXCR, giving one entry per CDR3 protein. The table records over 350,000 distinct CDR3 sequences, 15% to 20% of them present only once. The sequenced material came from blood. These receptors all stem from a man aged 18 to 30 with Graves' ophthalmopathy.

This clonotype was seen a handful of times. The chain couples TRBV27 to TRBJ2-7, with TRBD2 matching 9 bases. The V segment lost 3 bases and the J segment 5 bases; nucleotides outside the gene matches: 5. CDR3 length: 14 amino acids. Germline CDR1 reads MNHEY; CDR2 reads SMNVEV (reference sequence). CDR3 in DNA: TGTGCCAGCAGTTTGCGGGGGGGGACAGACGAGCAGTACTTC. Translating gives CASSLRGGTDEQYF.

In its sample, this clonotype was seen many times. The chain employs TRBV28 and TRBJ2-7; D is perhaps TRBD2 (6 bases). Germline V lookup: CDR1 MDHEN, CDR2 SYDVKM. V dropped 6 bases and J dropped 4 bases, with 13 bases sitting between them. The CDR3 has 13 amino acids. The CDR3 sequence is CASSWAGTYEQYF. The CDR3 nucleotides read TGTGCCAGCAGCTGGGCCGGGACTTACGAGCAGTACTTC.

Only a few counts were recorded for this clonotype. The CDR3 reads CSVGQVYEQYF. The CDR3 DNA sequence: TGCAGCGTGGGACAGGTCTACGAGCAGTACTTC. The chain couples TRBV29-1 to TRBJ2-7; 8 bases agree with TRBD1. Trimming cost V 6 bases and J 3 bases; bases outside gene matches: 1. From germline, CDR1 is SQVTM and CDR2 ANQGSEA. CDR3 length equals 11 residues.

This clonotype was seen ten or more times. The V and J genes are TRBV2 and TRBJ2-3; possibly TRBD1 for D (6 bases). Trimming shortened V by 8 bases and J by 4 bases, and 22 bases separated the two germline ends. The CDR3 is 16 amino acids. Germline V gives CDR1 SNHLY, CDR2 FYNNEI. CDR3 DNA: TGTGCCAGCGGCCTACTACAGGGCTTGGGTGCAGATACGCAGTATTTT. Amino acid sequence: CASGLLQGLGADTQYF.

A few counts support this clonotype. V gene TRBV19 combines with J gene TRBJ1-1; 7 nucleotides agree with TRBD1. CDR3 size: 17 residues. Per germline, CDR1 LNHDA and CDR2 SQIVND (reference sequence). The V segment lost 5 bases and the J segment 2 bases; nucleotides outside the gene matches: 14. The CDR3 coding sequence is TGTGCCAGTAGTTCCCCTCCCGGGACAGCCAGAAACACTGAAGCTTTCTTT. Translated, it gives CASSSPPGTARNTEAFF.

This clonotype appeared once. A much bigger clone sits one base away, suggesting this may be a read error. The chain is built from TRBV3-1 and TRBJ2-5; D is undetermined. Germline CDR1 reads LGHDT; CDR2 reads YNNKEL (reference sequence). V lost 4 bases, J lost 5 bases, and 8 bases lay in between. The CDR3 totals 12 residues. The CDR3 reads CASSRTPETQYF. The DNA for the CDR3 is TGTGCCAGCAGCCGAACACCGGAGACCCAGTACTTC.

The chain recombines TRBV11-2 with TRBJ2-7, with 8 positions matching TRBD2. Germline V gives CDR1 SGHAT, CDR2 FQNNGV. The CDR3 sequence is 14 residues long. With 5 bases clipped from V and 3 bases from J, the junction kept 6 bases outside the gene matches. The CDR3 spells CASSVPGLGYEQYF. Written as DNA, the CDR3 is TGTGCCAGCAGCGTACCGGGACTAGGCTACGAGCAGTACTTC.

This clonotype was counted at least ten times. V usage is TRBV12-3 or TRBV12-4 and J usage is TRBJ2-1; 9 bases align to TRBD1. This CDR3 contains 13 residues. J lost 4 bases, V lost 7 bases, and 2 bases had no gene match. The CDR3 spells CASKQGAYNEQFF. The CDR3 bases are TGTGCCAGCAAACAGGGGGCTTACAATGAGCAGTTCTTC.